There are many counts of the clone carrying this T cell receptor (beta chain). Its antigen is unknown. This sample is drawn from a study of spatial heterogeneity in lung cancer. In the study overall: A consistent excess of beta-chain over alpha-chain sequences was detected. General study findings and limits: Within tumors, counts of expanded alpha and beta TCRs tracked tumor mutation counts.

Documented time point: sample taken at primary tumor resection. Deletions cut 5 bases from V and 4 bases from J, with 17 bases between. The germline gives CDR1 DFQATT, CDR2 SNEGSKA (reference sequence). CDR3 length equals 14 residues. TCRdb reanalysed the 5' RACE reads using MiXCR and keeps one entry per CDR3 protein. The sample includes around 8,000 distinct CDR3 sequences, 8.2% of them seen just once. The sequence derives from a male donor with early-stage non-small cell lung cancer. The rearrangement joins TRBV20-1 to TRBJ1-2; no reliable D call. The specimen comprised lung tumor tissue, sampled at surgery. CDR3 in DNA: TGCAGTGCTTCGCGTTCTGTTGAAAGCTATGGCTACACCTTC. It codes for CSASRSVESYGYTF.